Shown below are 15 T cell receptor beta chains from a single sample sequenced in a study of T-cell memory formation after mild COVID-19. Each CDR3 protein gets one entry after TCRdb re-called the 5' RACE reads with MiXCR. This sample has about 90,000 distinct CDR3 sequences, with less than 15% found just once. Material for sequencing was PBMCs or a T cell subset sorted from them (not recorded which). The receptors here all came from a man younger than 35 who had mild COVID-19 (a few samples of this study predate the infection). Cell type and time point are not known.

The chain employs TRBV7-9 and TRBJ1-5; D unresolved. The CDR3 runs 12 residues. Germline V gene data show CDR1 as SEHNR and CDR2 as FQNEAQ (reference sequence). Trimming removed 2 bases from V and 7 bases from J, with 6 bases in between. The CDR3 nucleotides read TGTGCCAGCAGCTTATCCTCCCAGCCCCAGCATTTT. This translates into CASSLSSQPQHF.

In its sample, this clonotype was seen many times. The chain uses TRBV7-9 and TRBJ1-1, with D possibly TRBD1 on 6 matching bases. This CDR3 spans 12 amino acids. V lost 7 bases and J lost 4, with 10 bases in between. Germline V gene sequence: CDR1 SEHNR, CDR2 FQNEAQ (reference sequence). The CDR3 DNA reads TGTGCCAGCACCTCGGGGGCCACTGAAGCTTTCTTT. It translates to CASTSGATEAFF.

This chain joins TRBV7-9 and TRBJ2-7, with 10 bases matching TRBD1. Germline V lookup: CDR1 SEHNR, CDR2 FQNEAQ (reference sequence). Trimming took 5 bases from V and 1 from J; bases not matched to a gene: 5. The CDR3 is 15 amino acids. The CDR3 nucleotides are TGTGCCAGCAGCCCCCGGGACAGGGGATCCTACGAGCAGTACTTC. Amino acid sequence: CASSPRDRGSYEQYF.

The chain has TRBV4-2 and TRBJ1-6; tentative D call: TRBD1 (5 bases). Germline CDR1 and CDR2: LGHNA and YNFKEQ. V was shortened by 3 bases and J by 7 bases, with 16 bases between the two germline ends. The CDR3 sequence is 16 residues long. The CDR3 loop is CASSQFGTGGNSPLHF. Written as DNA, the CDR3 is TGTGCCAGCAGCCAGTTCGGGACCGGAGGGAATTCACCCCTCCACTTT.

This clonotype was seen a few times. The DNA of the CDR3 is TGCAGCGGGACAGCCAAAAACATTCAGTACTTC. Translating gives CSGTAKNIQYF. The V call is TRBV29-1, the J call TRBJ2-4; no firm D call. This CDR3 spans 11 amino acids. The germline V gene has CDR1 SQVTM and CDR2 ANQGSEA. The V end was cut by 7 bases, the J end by 0 bases, with 4 bases between.

The chain links TRBV4-1 to TRBJ2-7; 8 bases map to TRBD1. The CDR3 extends over 14 amino acids. Looked up from germline, CDR1 is MGHRA and CDR2 is YSYEKL. Trimming at V came to 3 bases and at J to 2 bases, leaving 3 bases not matched to a gene. The CDR3 nucleotides are TGCGCCAGCAGCCAGGGGACAGGCCCCTACGAGCAGTACGTC. Protein product: CASSQGTGPYEQYV.

This clonotype was seen only a few times. The chain uses TRBV12-3 or TRBV12-4 and TRBJ2-1; D not resolved. The CDR3 spans 13 residues. V lost 2 bases, J lost 4 bases, and 6 bases lay in between. The CDR3 sequence is CASSLQEYNEQFF. CDR3 nucleotides: TGTGCCAGCAGTTTACAAGAATACAATGAGCAGTTCTTC.

This clonotype was counted only a few times. J is TRBJ2-5 and V is TRBV28; D is possibly TRBD1 (5 bases). The CDR3 loop spans 11 amino acids. The V end was cut by 8 bases, the J end by 4 bases, with 8 bases between. Germline assignment: CDR1 MDHEN and CDR2 SYDVKM. CDR3: CASGQGETQYF. CDR3 in DNA: TGTGCCAGCGGGCAGGGAGAGACCCAGTACTTC. The full variable domain, in which reference TRBV28 and TRBJ2-5 provide the parts outside the CDR3, is DVKVTQSSRYLVKRTGEKVFLECVQDMDHENMFWYRQDPGLGLRLIYFSYDVKMKEKGDIPEGYSVSREKKERFSLILESASTNQTSMYLCASGQGETQYFGPGTRLLVL.

J is TRBJ2-1 and V is TRBV4-3, with D perhaps assigned TRBD1 or TRBD2 (5 bases each). The CDR3 contains 17 residues. Trimming took 0 bases from V and 6 from J, leaving 18 bases between them. The germline V gene has CDR1 LGHNA and CDR2 YSLEER. The CDR3 bases are TGCGCCAGCAGCCAAGATCAGTCGGGGCCCCTGGGCAATGAGCAGTTCTTC. It codes for CASSQDQSGPLGNEQFF.

The chain recombines TRBV5-4 with TRBJ2-1, with D possibly being TRBD2 (6 bases). The V and J ends lost 4 bases and 1 base respectively, with 9 bases between them. In germline, CDR1 is SGHNT, CDR2 YYREEE (reference sequence). The CDR3 consists of 14 residues. The CDR3 DNA follows: TGTGCCAGCAGCCATGGAGGGTCCTACAATGAGCAGTTCTTC. As protein: CASSHGGSYNEQFF.

The chain joins TRBV5-8 to TRBJ2-3; the match to TRBD1 covers 7 bases. Trimming removed 4 bases from V and 2 bases from J; junction bases left unmatched: 10. Germline values: CDR1 SGHTS, CDR2 YDEGEE. There are 16 residues in the CDR3. The CDR3 DNA sequence: TGTGCCAGCAGCCAACTCCGGGACAGCGCCACAGATACGCAGTATTTT. Its protein is CASSQLRDSATDTQYF.

This clonotype was counted a few times. This chain joins TRBV5-4 and TRBJ1-1; D ambiguous. V lost 4 bases, J lost 2 bases, and 12 bases lay in between. The CDR3 runs to 14 residues. Germline V gives CDR1 SGHNT, CDR2 YYREEE (reference sequence). The CDR3 nucleotides are TGTGCCAGCAGCCCATGGACCGATAACACTGAAGCTTTCTTT. It encodes CASSPWTDNTEAFF.

In this sample, this clonotype turned up a few times. V and J are TRBV29-1 and TRBJ2-2; D might be TRBD1 (6 bases). V was clipped by 0 bases and J by 0 bases, with 14 bases between them. There are 17 residues in the CDR3. Germline values: CDR1 SQVTM, CDR2 ANQGSEA. The CDR3 spells CSVEDSRDTTNTGELFF. The DNA of the CDR3 is TGCAGCGTTGAAGATTCCCGGGACACTACGAACACCGGGGAGCTGTTTTTT.

Written as DNA, the CDR3 is TGCGCCAGCAGCCAATCTTCCGGAGCCACAGATACGCAGTATTTT. Amino acid sequence: CASSQSSGATDTQYF. This rearrangement joins TRBV4-1 to TRBJ2-3, with D unclear. The CDR3 has 15 residues. V was trimmed by 2 bases and J by 2 bases, leaving 11 bases between them. CDR1 is MGHRA, CDR2 YSYEKL, per germline.

J is TRBJ2-3 and V is TRBV7-2, with D hard to call. Germline V gene sequence: CDR1 SGHTA, CDR2 FQGNSA. The CDR3 runs 13 residues. Trimming removed 5 bases at V and 6 bases at J, with 12 bases between. This CDR3 is CASSPPSADTQYF. The CDR3 nucleotides read TGTGCCAGCAGCCCACCCTCGGCTGATACGCAGTATTTT. The whole variable domain, remainder taken from reference TRBV7-2 and TRBJ2-3, is GAGVSQSPSNKVTEKGKDVELRCDPISGHTALYWYRQSLGQGLEFLIYFQGNSAPDKSGLPSDRFSAERTGGSVSTLTIQRTQQEDSAVYLCASSPPSADTQYFGPGTRLTVL.